Each of the 16 T cell receptor beta chains below was sequenced from the same sample in a study of shared clonotypes between healthy human individuals. Assay used: immunoSEQ multiplex PCR; TCRdb lists only in-frame clones, some missing. The sample records approximately 600,000 clones, 90% to 95% being singletons. Positively selected for CCR7, the CD45RO-negative cells used as naive CD8 cells excluded terminally differentiated effector memory CD45RA+ cells. The material sequenced was naive CD8+ T cells sorted from blood. These receptors all stem from a woman aged 25 to 39 in good health.

V is TRBV6-5 and J is TRBJ1-1, with D perhaps matching TRBD1 (6 bases). CDR1 and CDR2 (germline): MNHEY, SVGAGI. CDR3 length: 16 amino acids. V shed 4 bases and J shed 3 bases, with 18 bases lying between them. Here the CDR3 reads CASSSSITRGYTEAFF. The CDR3 DNA is TGTGCCAGCAGTTCCTCTATTACCAGGGGATACACTGAAGCTTTCTTT.

V is TRBV27 and J is TRBJ1-2, with D tentatively TRBD1 (6 bases). CDR1 and CDR2 (germline): MNHEY, SMNVEV (reference sequence). CDR3 length equals 16 residues. V lost 6 bases, J lost 2 bases, and 19 bases lay in between. CDR3 in DNA: TGTGCCAGCAGGTCGCCGGGACACTTAAAAAACTATGGCTACACCTTC. Its protein is CASRSPGHLKNYGYTF.

This clone was recorded a few times. The chain is built from TRBV7-6 and TRBJ1-5; 7 nucleotides agree with TRBD1. The V segment lost 4 bases and the J segment 7 bases; nucleotides outside the gene matches: 7. The CDR3 has 14 residues. Germline V gene data show CDR1 as SGHVS and CDR2 as FNYEAQ. CDR3 amino acids: CASSSTGMDQPQHF. CDR3 bases: TGTGCCAGCAGCTCGACAGGGATGGACCAGCCCCAGCATTTT.

CDR3 in DNA: TGTGCCAGCACTCTCGATAGGGGGAATCAGCCCCAGCATTTT. Its translation is CASTLDRGNQPQHF. V usage is TRBV28 and J usage is TRBJ1-5, with D tentatively TRBD1 (6 bases). Germline CDR1 MDHEN, CDR2 SYDVKM. The CDR3 has 14 amino acids. V lost 7 bases and J 4 bases, leaving 14 bases between the germline ends. The variable domain in full, with the rest retrieved from reference TRBV28 and TRBJ1-5, is DVKVTQSSRYLVKRTGEKVFLECVQDMDHENMFWYRQDPGLGLRLIYFSYDVKMKEKGDIPEGYSVSREKKERFSLILESASTNQTSMYLCASTLDRGNQPQHFGDGTRLSIL.

This chain joins TRBV27 and TRBJ2-1; 8 nucleotides match TRBD1. Losses at the gene ends were 4 bases for V and 7 bases for J; bases not matched to a gene: 6. The CDR3 contains 14 residues. Germline CDR1 MNHEY, CDR2 SMNVEV (reference sequence). The CDR3 here is CASSWGTGSNEQFF. CDR3 nucleotide sequence: TGTGCCAGCAGTTGGGGGACAGGAAGTAATGAGCAGTTCTTC.

This rearrangement joins TRBV9 to TRBJ1-4; D may be TRBD1 (6 bases). This CDR3 has 15 amino acids. The V and J ends lost 2 bases and 7 bases respectively, with 15 bases between them. Germline-derived CDR1 and CDR2 are SGDLS and YYNGEE. The CDR3 DNA follows: TGTGCCAGCAGCGTCTGGGGGGGCGAGGGTGAAAAACTGTTTTTT. As protein: CASSVWGGEGEKLFF.

V is TRBV28 and J is TRBJ2-7; unclear D gene. CDR1 and CDR2 from the germline V gene are MDHEN and SYDVKM. Deletions cut 5 bases from V and 3 bases from J, with 14 bases between. The CDR3 has 14 amino acids. CDR3 in amino acids: CASSPGKALYEQYF. The CDR3 DNA reads TGTGCCAGCAGTCCGGGCAAGGCTCTCTACGAGCAGTACTTC. Based on the CDR3 plus reference TRBV28 and TRBJ2-7, the full variable domain is DVKVTQSSRYLVKRTGEKVFLECVQDMDHENMFWYRQDPGLGLRLIYFSYDVKMKEKGDIPEGYSVSREKKERFSLILESASTNQTSMYLCASSPGKALYEQYFGPGTRLTVT.

This chain connects TRBV30 to TRBJ2-1; possible D gene TRBD1, 5 bases. V lost 0 bases and J 10 bases, leaving 7 bases between the germline ends. This CDR3 spans 11 amino acids. Germline V gene lookup returns CDR1 GTSNPN and CDR2 SVGIG (reference sequence). The CDR3 sequence is CAWSVGLEQFF. CDR3 in DNA: TGTGCCTGGAGTGTGGGGCTGGAGCAGTTCTTC. The variable domain in full, completed from reference TRBV30 and TRBJ2-1, reads SQTIHQWPATLVQPVGSPLSLECTVEGTSNPNLYWYRQAAGRGLQLLFYSVGIGQISSEVPQNLSASRPQDRQFILSSKKLLLSDSGFYLCAWSVGLEQFFGPGTRLTVL.

The rearrangement uses TRBV5-4 and TRBJ2-7; possibly TRBD2 for D (6 bases). The CDR3 runs to 15 residues. V was shortened by 3 bases and J by 2 bases, with 15 bases between the two germline ends. CDR1 and CDR2 (germline): SGHNT, YYREEE (reference sequence). CDR3: CASSSLSGTTYEQYF. CDR3 DNA: TGTGCCAGCAGCTCCCTTAGCGGAACTACCTACGAGCAGTACTTC.

In the case of this clone: Other DNA sequences in the sample encode the same CDR3. Here the CDR3 reads CASSLDYSNQPQHF. The CDR3 DNA reads TGTGCCAGCAGTCTGGACTATAGCAATCAGCCCCAGCATTTT. The chain recombines TRBV27 with TRBJ1-5; D uncertain. The CDR3 is 14 residues long. Trimming removed 5 bases from V and 0 bases from J, with 8 bases in between. Germline V gene lookup returns CDR1 MNHEY and CDR2 SMNVEV (reference sequence).

This clone was counted once. The chain's CDR3 is CASSQEGYLNTEAFF. The CDR3 nucleotides read TGTGCCAGCAGCCAAGAAGGTTACTTAAACACTGAAGCTTTCTTT. The genes are TRBV4-2 and TRBJ1-1; unclear D gene. V gave up 0 bases and J gave up 2 bases, with 10 bases separating them. The CDR3 is made up of 15 amino acids. Germline V CDR1 and CDR2: LGHNA, YNFKEQ.

The rearrangement uses TRBV2 and TRBJ2-7; TRBD2 matches at 11 bases. After removal of 6 bases from V and 5 bases from J, the junction contained 15 bases not matched to a gene. The germline V gene has CDR1 SNHLY and CDR2 FYNNEI. The CDR3 runs 17 residues. DNA for the CDR3: TGTGCCAGCAGGGCCAGACTAGCGGGATCTCGCCGGGACGAGCAGTACTTC. This gives the protein CASRARLAGSRRDEQYF.

This rearrangement joins TRBV28 to TRBJ1-3; no reliable D call. CDR3 length: 16 amino acids. V lost 5 bases and J 0 bases, leaving 14 bases between the germline ends. Germline CDR1 is MDHEN and CDR2 is SYDVKM. In nucleotides, the CDR3 is TGTGCCAGCAGTACACGCCCATTGAGCTCTGGAAACACCATATATTTT. Amino acid sequence: CASSTRPLSSGNTIYF.

The chain has TRBV2 and TRBJ2-7; D possibly matches TRBD1 or TRBD2 (5 bases each). V was clipped by 5 bases and J by 3 bases, with 11 bases between them. Germline V CDR1 and CDR2: SNHLY, FYNNEI. The length of the CDR3 is 13 residues. CDR3 in amino acids: CASSRDGNYEQYF. The DNA for the CDR3 is TGTGCCAGCAGTCGGGACGGGAACTACGAGCAGTACTTC. Drawing the rest from reference TRBV2 and TRBJ2-7, the complete variable domain is EPEVTQTPSHQVTQMGQEVILRCVPISNHLYFYWYRQILGQKVEFLVSFYNNEISEKSEIFDDQFSVERPDGSNFTLKIRSTKLEDSAMYFCASSRDGNYEQYFGPGTRLTVT.

The chain has TRBV28 and TRBJ2-3; the D gene is possibly TRBD2 (6 bases). V gave up 3 bases and J gave up 4 bases, with 11 bases separating them. The germline V gene encodes CDR1 MDHEN and CDR2 SYDVKM. The length of the CDR3 is 14 residues. CDR3 nucleotides: TGTGCCAGCAGTTTCACTAGCTCGGCAGATACGCAGTATTTT. Translating it yields CASSFTSSADTQYF.

This clone was seen once. This chain uses TRBV7-9 with TRBJ2-7; D is perhaps TRBD2 (6 bases). The CDR3 is 16 amino acids. Per germline, CDR1 SEHNR and CDR2 FQNEAQ (reference sequence). The germline V and J ends were trimmed by 3 bases and 5 bases, with 20 bases remaining between them. CDR3 bases: TGTGCCAGCAGCTTCGGGGGTTCGGTGGGCCGCGACGAGCAGTACTTC. Residues: CASSFGGSVGRDEQYF.